These 28 T cell receptor beta chains originate from one sample sequenced in a study of blood T cell repertoires in COVID-19. Produced via immunoSEQ multiplex PCR; TCRdb's table is partial and in-frame only. Altogether some 300,000 clones are present, approximately 86% being singletons, with the ten largest covering around 13%. The sample comprised peripheral blood. The receptors stem from a woman in her seventies with COVID-19, enrolled during active disease.

Only a few counts were recorded for this clone. J is TRBJ1-1 and V is TRBV21-1. TRBV21-1 is recorded as a pseudogene. This CDR3 spans 14 amino acids. DNA for the CDR3: TGTGCCAGCACGCGCGGGTTTTGGAACACTGAAGCTTTCTTT. Residues: CASTRGFWNTEAFF.

The rearrangement joins TRBV3-1 (or the pseudogene TRBV3-2) to TRBJ1-1; TRBD1 is a possible D gene (6 bases). Germline lookup yields CDR1 LGHDT and CDR2 YNNKEL (reference sequence). Deletions cut 1 base from V and 3 bases from J, with 9 bases between. The CDR3 runs 14 residues. CDR3 amino acids: CASSQAGVDTEAFF. In DNA form, the CDR3 reads TGTGCCAGCAGCCAAGCAGGGGTGGACACTGAAGCTTTCTTT.

J is TRBJ2-3 and V is TRBV5-1; 7 nucleotides agree with TRBD1. The CDR3 covers 15 residues. J was trimmed by 4 bases and V by 0 bases; bases with no gene match: 5. CDR1 and CDR2 from the germline V gene are SGHRS and YFSETQ. CDR3 DNA sequence: TGCGCCAGCAGCTTGGAGGGGGCCTGGTCAGATACGCAGTATTTT. Encoded protein: CASSLEGAWSDTQYF.

The V and J genes are TRBV12-5 and TRBJ1-1, with D possibly matching TRBD1 (5 bases). The length of the CDR3 is 15 residues. Germline lookup yields CDR1 LGHNT and CDR2 FRNRAP. The ends were cut back, 4 bases at V and 2 bases at J, with 14 bases in the middle. CDR3 amino acids: CASGSRGRLNTEAFF. The CDR3 nucleotides are TGTGCTAGTGGTTCCCGGGGGAGACTAAACACTGAAGCTTTCTTT.

The chain uses TRBV5-1 and TRBJ2-7; 8 nucleotides agree with TRBD1. J lost 2 bases, V lost 4 bases, and 8 bases had no gene match. The length of the CDR3 is 15 residues. Germline values: CDR1 SGHRS, CDR2 YFSETQ. Here the CDR3 DNA reads TGCGCCAGCAGCCCGAGACAGGGGCCCCCCTACGAGCAGTACTTC. Translating gives CASSPRQGPPYEQYF.

The chain uses TRBV2 and TRBJ1-4; D is unclear. The CDR3 has 14 amino acids. The germline V gene has CDR1 SNHLY and CDR2 FYNNEI. V was pared by 2 bases and J by 1 base, with 5 bases between. The CDR3 region has the DNA TGTGCCAGCAGTGAACGGGGAACTAATGAAAAACTGTTTTTT. Translated, it gives CASSERGTNEKLFF.

The V call is TRBV14, the J call TRBJ1-2; D uncertain. Germline CDR1 reads SGHDN; CDR2 reads FVKESK. The CDR3 contains 13 residues. Trimming took off 0 bases at V and 7 bases at J, with 9 bases between the two ends. The DNA for the CDR3 is TGTGCCAGCAGCCAAGAAGAGGGAGCTGGCTACACCTTC. Translated, it gives CASSQEEGAGYTF.

The rearrangement uses TRBV11-1 and TRBJ2-5; 9 nucleotides align to TRBD1. CDR1 and CDR2 (germline): SGHAT, FQDESV (reference sequence). The CDR3 is 15 residues long. V lost 5 bases and J lost 1; bases outside the gene matches: 5. The DNA of the CDR3 is TGTGCCAGCAGCAAGGACAGGGGCTTCCAAGAGACCCAGTACTTC. This codes for CASSKDRGFQETQYF.

The chain employs TRBV24-1 and TRBJ1-4, with a tentative D call TRBD1 (5 bases). The length of the CDR3 is 16 residues. The ends were cut back, 2 bases at V and 4 bases at J, with 13 bases in the middle. CDR1 is KGHDR and CDR2 is SFDVKD in the germline V gene. The chain's CDR3 is CATSDSRGGDNEKLFF. The CDR3 DNA reads TGTGCCACCAGTGATTCGAGGGGAGGGGATAATGAAAAACTGTTTTTT.

The chain uses TRBV4-3 and TRBJ2-7; TRBD2 agrees at 9 bases. V shed 4 bases, J shed 3 bases, and the junction held 1 base outside the gene matches. CDR3 size: 13 residues. Germline V gene lookup returns CDR1 LGHNA and CDR2 YSLEER. The CDR3 DNA follows: TGCGCCAGCAGCCTTAGCGGGGGCTACGAGCAGTACTTC. Protein product: CASSLSGGYEQYF.

This clone was counted once. The genes are TRBV24-1 and TRBJ1-5, with 8 bases fitting TRBD1. From germline, CDR1 is KGHDR and CDR2 SFDVKD. The CDR3 runs to 14 residues. Trimming at V came to 7 bases and at J to 9 bases, leaving 10 bases not matched to a gene. CDR3 coding DNA: TGTGCCACCAGCCCCGACAGGGGAGCGGTGCCCCAGCATTTT. It specifies CATSPDRGAVPQHF.

The chain is built from TRBV6-5 and TRBJ2-3, with 11 bases identical to TRBD2. CDR1 is MNHEY and CDR2 is SVGAGI in the germline V gene. There are 15 residues in the CDR3. V lost 4 bases to trimming and J lost 3 bases; unmatched junction nucleotides: 3. The CDR3 region has the DNA TGTGCCAGCAGTTCTAGCGGGGGGAGAACAGATACGCAGTATTTT. Residues: CASSSSGGRTDTQYF.

The V and J genes are TRBV6-5 and TRBJ1-1; weak D call: TRBD1 (5 bases). The CDR3 runs to 15 residues. V lost 2 bases and J 1 base, leaving 11 bases between the germline ends. CDR1 is MNHEY and CDR2 is SVGAGI in the germline V gene. CDR3 DNA sequence: TGTGCCAGCAGTTACCACACGGGGGGGAACACTGAAGCTTTCTTT. Its translation: CASSYHTGGNTEAFF.

The V call is TRBV2, the J call TRBJ2-1, with D perhaps TRBD2 (6 bases). The V gene's germline CDR1 is SNHLY and CDR2 FYNNEI. The V gene lost 7 bases and the J gene lost 6 bases, with 19 bases spanning the gap. The CDR3 consists of 15 residues. The CDR3 DNA reads as TGTGCCAGCAAACCTATGGCGATGGGGGGCAATGAGCAGTTCTTC. It translates to CASKPMAMGGNEQFF.

The gene calls are TRBV4-3 and TRBJ2-3, with D possibly matching TRBD2 (5 bases). The CDR3 loop spans 15 amino acids. Germline V gives CDR1 LGHNA, CDR2 YSLEER. Trimming removed 1 base from V and 2 bases from J, with 10 bases in between. This CDR3 reads CASSQVEGYTDTQYF. The CDR3 region has the DNA TGCGCCAGCAGCCAAGTAGAGGGTTACACAGATACGCAGTATTTT.

This sequence joins TRBV19 and TRBJ2-2; possibly TRBD1 for D (5 bases). V lost 7 bases and J 0 bases, leaving 9 bases between the germline ends. The germline CDR1 and CDR2 sequences are LNHDA and SQIVND (reference sequence). The CDR3 totals 14 residues. The CDR3 is CASNTGSNTGELFF. In nucleotides, the CDR3 is TGTGCCAGTAATACAGGCTCGAACACCGGGGAGCTGTTTTTT.

In DNA form, the CDR3 reads TGCGCCAGCAGTCCGGACAGACATAGCTCCTACAATGAGCAGTTCTTC. It yields the protein CASSPDRHSSYNEQFF. The chain combines TRBV23-1 with TRBJ2-1; possibly TRBD1 for D (6 bases). Being an ORF, TRBV23-1 has a function that is uncertain. Between the trimmed V and J ends, which lost 4 bases and 0 bases, there was a span of 13 bases. The CDR3 length is 16 residues.

V usage is TRBV5-1 and J usage is TRBJ1-1, with a tentative D call TRBD1 (5 bases). The CDR3 runs 14 residues. Per the germline V gene, CDR1 is SGHRS and CDR2 is YFSETQ. The V end lost 4 bases, the J end lost 4 bases, and 14 bases lay between the germline ends. CDR3 amino acids: CASSAAGGTTEAFF. CDR3 in DNA: TGCGCCAGCAGCGCGGCCGGGGGGACCACTGAAGCTTTCTTT.

The chain couples TRBV7-9 to TRBJ1-3, with D possibly being TRBD1 (5 bases). The CDR3 extends over 16 amino acids. Per the germline V gene, CDR1 is SEHNR and CDR2 is FQNEAQ (reference sequence). Between the trimmed V and J ends, which lost 5 bases and 0 bases, there was a span of 14 bases. CDR3 region: CASSPTRGTSGNTIYF. The CDR3 bases are TGTGCCAGCAGCCCTACGCGGGGGACCTCTGGAAACACCATATATTTT.

This chain uses TRBV30 with TRBJ1-1; 9 nucleotides align to TRBD1. The CDR3 is 12 residues long. Germline-derived CDR1 and CDR2 are GTSNPN and SVGIG (reference sequence). V trimming: 5 bases; J trimming: 5 bases; junction bases outside the gene matches: 3. CDR3 coding DNA: TGTGCCTGGGCGGACAGGGGTACTGAAGCTTTCTTT. Protein sequence: CAWADRGTEAFF. Filled out from reference TRBV30 and TRBJ1-1, the complete variable domain reads SQTIHQWPATLVQPVGSPLSLECTVEGTSNPNLYWYRQAAGRGLQLLFYSVGIGQISSEVPQNLSASRPQDRQFILSSKKLLLSDSGFYLCAWADRGTEAFFGQGTRLTVV.

The chain carries TRBV4-1 and TRBJ2-3; 11 positions match TRBD2. Per the germline V gene, CDR1 is MGHRA and CDR2 is YSYEKL. This CDR3 has 17 amino acids. J gave up 3 bases and V 2 bases, and 7 bases lay outside the gene matches. The CDR3 reads CASSQPLAGGRTDTQYF. The DNA for the CDR3 is TGCGCCAGCAGCCAACCCTTAGCGGGGGGGAGGACAGATACGCAGTATTTT.

In this sample, this clone turned up once. The CDR3 nucleotides read TGTGCCAGCAGCTTAGGGGGGCGGTCAGATACGCAGTATTTT. Its translation is CASSLGGRSDTQYF. The V call is TRBV7-2, the J call TRBJ2-3, with a tentative D call TRBD1 (6 bases). CDR1 is SGHTA and CDR2 is FQGNSA in the germline V gene. Trimming removed 1 base from V and 4 bases from J, with 9 bases in between. This CDR3 comprises 14 residues. Full variable domain (outside the CDR3, taken from reference TRBV7-2 and TRBJ2-3): GAGVSQSPSNKVTEKGKDVELRCDPISGHTALYWYRQSLGQGLEFLIYFQGNSAPDKSGLPSDRFSAERTGGSVSTLTIQRTQQEDSAVYLCASSLGGRSDTQYFGPGTRLTVL.

The chain has TRBV7-9 and TRBJ2-2; no reliable D call. Germline loops: CDR1 SEHNR, CDR2 FQNEAQ (reference sequence). Trimming removed 5 bases from V and 7 bases from J, with 11 bases in between. This CDR3 spans 13 amino acids. The CDR3 nucleotides read TGTGCCAGCAGCAGAGAGGTTTTCGGGGAGCTGTTTTTT. Its translation: CASSREVFGELFF.

The rearrangement uses TRBV10-1 and TRBJ2-1, with 7 bases lining up with TRBD1. The CDR3 loop spans 15 amino acids. Trimming removed 0 bases from V and 4 bases from J; junction bases left unmatched: 3. Germline-derived CDR1 and CDR2 are WNHNN and SYGVQD (reference sequence). For the CDR3, the DNA is TGCGCCAGCAGTGAGTCGGGACAGACTTACAATGAGCAGTTCTTC. This encodes CASSESGQTYNEQFF.

This clone was found a few times. V and J are TRBV28 and TRBJ2-4, with TRBD1 identical over 10 bases. Germline assignment: CDR1 MDHEN and CDR2 SYDVKM. Trimming cost V 6 bases and J 0 bases; bases outside gene matches: 5. CDR3 size: 16 residues. For the CDR3, the DNA is TGTGCCAGCAGGGGACAGGGGACAGGAGCCAAAAACATTCAGTACTTC. Protein sequence: CASRGQGTGAKNIQYF.

The chain links TRBV3-1 (or the pseudogene TRBV3-2) to TRBJ2-7, with D possibly TRBD2 on 6 matching bases. From germline, CDR1 is LGHDT and CDR2 YNNKEL (reference sequence). The CDR3 runs to 16 residues. Trimming cost V 0 bases and J 0 bases, with 12 bases left between them. CDR3 amino acids: CASSQDPGTYSYEQYF. CDR3 nucleotide sequence: TGTGCCAGCAGCCAAGATCCAGGGACTTACTCCTACGAGCAGTACTTC.

The chain is built from TRBV19 and TRBJ2-7; possible D gene TRBD1, 5 bases. Trimming shortened V by 10 bases and J by 3 bases, and 10 bases separated the two germline ends. From germline, CDR1 is LNHDA and CDR2 SQIVND (reference sequence). The CDR3 length is 11 residues. The CDR3 DNA is TGTGCCACAGGGCAGGGCTACGAGCAGTACTTC. Translated: CATGQGYEQYF.

The CDR3 reads CASSLDSHSYEQYF. The CDR3 DNA reads as TGTGCCAGCAGCTTGGACAGTCACTCCTACGAGCAGTACTTC. J is TRBJ2-7 and V is TRBV5-4; D remains ambiguous. The CDR3 has 14 amino acids. The V gene lost 0 bases and the J gene lost 0 bases, with 7 bases spanning the gap. In germline, CDR1 is SGHNT, CDR2 YYREEE (reference sequence).